A selection of T cell receptor beta chains follows, all from one sample in a study of T cells in Graves' hyperthyroidism and ophthalmopathy. TCRdb fed the multiplex PCR reads into MiXCR, producing one record per CDR3 protein. The sample consists of 500,000 to 600,000 distinct CDR3 sequences, about 20% of them appearing once. The sequenced material came from blood. These receptors all stem from a man between 40 and 49 years old with Graves' ophthalmopathy. CDR3s include the opening cysteine and the closing phenylalanine or tryptophan. The D gene is left open where the match is weak. A row's size may be missing; if present it is once, few, many or a size class.

d_call	v_call	j_call	cdr3_length	clone_size	cdr3_aa	cdr3_nt
-	TRBV28	TRBJ2-3	14	-	CASSPPPGVDTQYF	TGTGCCAGCAGTCCCCCGCCCGGGGTGGATACGCAGTATTTT
-	TRBV4-2	TRBJ1-5	17	few	CASSQSVTDRRYQPQHF	TGTGCCAGCAGCCAATCCGTCACGGATCGCCGTTATCAGCCCCAGCATTTT
-	TRBV3-1	TRBJ1-6	16	-	CASSQGQMGSGSPLHF	TGTGCCAGCAGCCAAGGACAGATGGGGTCGGGATCACCCCTCCACTTT
-	TRBV5-8	TRBJ2-2	15	-	CASSLEQPNTGELFF	TGTGCCAGCAGCTTGGAACAGCCTAACACCGGGGAGCTGTTTTTT
TRBD2	TRBV5-1	TRBJ2-5	15	-	CASSSSGMPQETQYF	TGCGCCAGCAGCTCTAGCGGGATGCCCCAAGAGACCCAGTACTTC
TRBD2	TRBV5-1	TRBJ2-3	19	-	CASSLEGPQTSGSTDTQYF	TGCGCCAGCAGCTTGGAAGGACCCCAGACTAGCGGGAGCACAGATACGCAGTATTTT
-	TRBV7-2	TRBJ1-3	13	-	CASSLNSGNTIYF	TGTGCCAGCAGCTTAAACTCTGGAAACACCATATATTTT
-	TRBV20-1	TRBJ1-2	14	-	CSAEVPGRNGGYTF	TGCAGTGCTGAGGTGCCGGGACGTAATGGGGGCTACACCTTC
TRBD2	TRBV2	TRBJ2-3	16	many	CASSAQLAGGPDTQYF	TGTGCCAGCAGTGCGCAACTAGCGGGGGGACCAGATACGCAGTATTTT
TRBD1	TRBV6-5	TRBJ1-1	15	-	CASSYQGQGATEAFF	TGTGCCAGCAGTTACCAGGGACAGGGGGCCACTGAAGCTTTCTTT
-	TRBV27	TRBJ2-7	13	many	CASSLFRASEQYF	TGTGCCAGCAGTTTGTTCAGGGCGAGTGAGCAGTACTTC
-	TRBV2	TRBJ2-3	14	many	CASTEGLSTDTQYF	TGTGCCAGCACCGAGGGTCTCTCCACAGATACGCAGTATTTT
TRBD2	TRBV20-1	TRBJ2-4	19	-	CSARSSSGGASLAKNIQYF	TGCAGTGCTAGGAGCTCTAGCGGGGGAGCTAGTTTAGCCAAAAACATTCAGTACTTC
TRBD1	TRBV12-3/TRBV12-4	TRBJ1-2	13	-	CASTLQGVGGYTF	TGTGCCAGCACCTTACAGGGGGTGGGTGGCTACACCTTC
-	TRBV18	TRBJ2-1	14	-	CASSPPSGYNEQFF	TGTGCCAGCTCACCACCGAGCGGCTACAATGAGCAGTTCTTC
-	TRBV9	TRBJ1-1	8	-	CAIVEAFF	TGTGCCATTGTCGAAGCTTTCTTT
-	TRBV18	TRBJ2-5	14	many	CASSPSTPPKTQYF	TGTGCCAGCTCTCCTTCGACCCCCCCGAAGACCCAGTACTTC
TRBD1	TRBV30	TRBJ1-2	19	few	CAWSELAKGALGISYGYTF	TGTGCCTGGAGTGAGTTAGCGAAGGGGGCCCTCGGCATTTCCTATGGCTACACCTTC
-	TRBV5-1	TRBJ2-5	16	few	CASSSGPRAQQETQYF	TGCGCCAGCAGCTCCGGACCGAGGGCCCAGCAAGAGACCCAGTACTTC
TRBD2	TRBV11-1	TRBJ2-3	14	many	CASSPREGLASQYF	TGTGCCAGCAGCCCGCGGGAGGGACTAGCATCGCAGTATTTT
-	TRBV7-3	TRBJ2-3	15	many	CASSLSGTSTDTQYF	TGTGCCAGCAGCTTAAGCGGAACTAGCACAGATACGCAGTATTTT
-	TRBV2	TRBJ1-6	12	many	CASSEPNSPLHF	TGTGCCAGCAGTGAGCCGAATTCACCCCTCCACTTT
TRBD2	TRBV7-2	TRBJ2-5	17	-	CASSLVPGTSFQETQYF	TGTGCCAGCAGCTTAGTTCCCGGGACTAGCTTCCAAGAGACCCAGTACTTC
TRBD1	TRBV7-9	TRBJ1-5	15	many	CASSFGQGANQPQHF	TGTGCCAGCAGCTTCGGACAGGGGGCCAATCAGCCCCAGCATTTT
-	TRBV18	TRBJ1-5	15	-	CASSPFGGSNQPQHF	TGTGCCAGCTCACCGTTCGGGGGAAGCAATCAGCCCCAGCATTTT
TRBD1	TRBV20-1	TRBJ1-5	16	few	CSASLGQGARGQPQHF	TGCAGTGCTAGTCTTGGACAGGGGGCAAGAGGTCAGCCCCAGCATTTT
-	TRBV27	TRBJ2-1	14	-	CASSLNSLVDPQFF	TGTGCCAGCAGTTTAAATTCGTTGGTAGACCCCCAGTTCTTC
-	TRBV10-3	TRBJ2-5	15	many	CAISEWTGAEETQYF	TGTGCCATCAGTGAATGGACGGGAGCGGAGGAGACCCAGTACTTC
TRBD2	TRBV5-1	TRBJ2-5	16	-	CASSRTSGGALKTQYF	TGCGCCAGCAGCAGAACTAGCGGGGGGGCCTTAAAGACCCAGTACTTC
-	TRBV9	TRBJ2-5	14	-	CASSVSSSQETQYF	TGTGCCAGCAGCGTATCCTCTAGCCAAGAGACCCAGTACTTC
-	TRBV4-2	TRBJ1-2	15	few	CASSQEGRADYGYTF	TGTGCCAGCAGCCAAGAAGGGCGGGCGGACTATGGCTACACCTTC
-	TRBV2	TRBJ2-7	11	many	CASSASGEQYF	TGTGCCAGCAGTGCCTCCGGTGAGCAGTACTTC
TRBD1	TRBV27	TRBJ2-2	16	few	CASSSLGTGSGGELFF	TGTGCCAGCAGTTCCCTCGGGACAGGGTCGGGCGGGGAGCTGTTTTTT
-	TRBV5-1	TRBJ2-1	13	many	CASSLGSTPEQFF	TGCGCCAGCAGCTTGGGTAGCACCCCTGAGCAGTTCTTC
TRBD2	TRBV5-1	TRBJ2-7	13	-	CASIGGVANEQYF	TGCGCCAGCATCGGGGGGGTCGCCAATGAGCAGTACTTC
TRBD1	TRBV6-2/TRBV6-3	TRBJ2-7	13	few	CAVRGRQGYEQYF	TGTGCAGTCCGTGGTCGACAGGGCTACGAGCAGTACTTC
-	TRBV6-1	TRBJ2-5	15	few	CASSGGFGDLETQYF	TGTGCCAGCAGTGGGGGGTTCGGTGACCTGGAGACCCAGTACTTC
-	TRBV13	TRBJ2-4	11	-	CASSGRGIQYF	TGTGCCAGCAGTGGCCGGGGCATTCAGTACTTC
TRBD1	TRBV6-2/TRBV6-3	TRBJ2-7	14	-	CASGRQGGFYEQYF	TGTGCCAGCGGACGACAGGGGGGATTCTACGAGCAGTACTTC
-	TRBV12-3/TRBV12-4	TRBJ1-4	15	-	CASSRGALSNEKLFF	TGTGCCAGCAGCCGGGGGGCGTTGTCTAATGAAAAACTGTTTTTT
TRBD2	TRBV20-1	TRBJ2-5	17	-	CSASRSGSGRAQEAQYF	TGCAGTGCTTCTCGTTCGGGAAGCGGGAGGGCTCAAGAGGCCCAGTACTTC
-	TRBV24-1	TRBJ2-5	15	many	CATSDSGTLGETQYF	TGTGCCACCAGTGATTCCGGGACTCTCGGAGAGACCCAGTACTTC
-	TRBV7-6	TRBJ2-2	16	-	CASSLYIGRNTGELFF	TGTGCCAGCAGCTTATATATTGGCAGAAACACCGGGGAGCTGTTTTTT
-	TRBV19	TRBJ1-1	13	-	CASNREGNTEAFF	TGTGCCAGCAACAGGGAGGGAAACACTGAAGCTTTCTTT
-	TRBV27	TRBJ2-7	12	-	CASQGISNEQYF	TGTGCCAGCCAGGGGATTTCAAACGAGCAGTACTTC
-	TRBV20-1	TRBJ1-2	14	-	CSAIRFGENYGYTF	TGCAGTGCTATAAGGTTTGGCGAGAATTATGGCTACACCTTC
TRBD1	TRBV27	TRBJ1-3	12	-	CARDRAGNTIYF	TGTGCCAGAGACAGGGCTGGAAACACCATATATTTT
-	TRBV6-9	TRBJ1-1	13	-	CASSYQGFTEAFF	TGTGCCAGCAGTTACCAGGGGTTTACTGAAGCTTTCTTT
TRBD2	TRBV3-1	TRBJ2-3	18	many	CASSQSPGLPPSTDTQYF	TGTGCCAGCAGCCAATCCCCGGGACTACCACCCTCCACAGATACGCAGTATTTT
-	TRBV18	TRBJ2-3	12	many	CASSSTGRPQYF	TGTGCCAGCTCATCTACAGGGAGGCCGCAGTATTTT
-	TRBV20-1	TRBJ1-2	13	-	CSAPLPANYGYTF	TGCAGTGCTCCTCTTCCCGCTAACTATGGCTACACCTTC
TRBD1	TRBV20-1	TRBJ1-2	13	few	CSAITTGSYGYTF	TGCAGTGCTATAACGACAGGGTCTTATGGCTACACCTTC
TRBD2	TRBV5-1	TRBJ2-2	15	many	CASSPRLANTGELFF	TGCGCCAGCAGTCCCCGACTAGCTAACACCGGGGAGCTGTTTTTT
-	TRBV7-6	TRBJ2-7	14	-	CASSLGRTTYEQYF	TGTGCCAGCAGCTTGGGACGGACCACCTACGAGCAGTACTTC
-	TRBV30	TRBJ1-1	13	many	CAWSSSMWAEAFF	TGTGCCTGGAGTTCCTCGATGTGGGCTGAAGCTTTCTTT
TRBD1	TRBV6-6	TRBJ2-6	14	many	CASTQGDGANVLTF	TGTGCCAGCACACAGGGGGATGGGGCCAACGTCCTGACTTTC
-	TRBV7-8	TRBJ1-1	15	many	CASSRDSRGYTEAFF	TGTGCCAGCAGCCGGGACTCACGAGGGTACACTGAAGCTTTCTTT
TRBD2	TRBV28	TRBJ2-7	15	many	CASSLALAAAYEQYF	TGTGCCAGCAGTTTAGCACTAGCGGCAGCCTACGAGCAGTACTTC
-	TRBV28	TRBJ2-3	16	many	CASRGAGAIVADTQYF	TGTGCCAGCAGGGGGGCGGGAGCAATAGTGGCAGATACGCAGTATTTT
TRBD2	TRBV15	TRBJ2-6	15	-	CATNVAGAGANVLTF	TGTGCCACCAACGTAGCGGGAGCTGGGGCCAACGTCCTGACTTTC